The 27 T cell receptor beta chains below all came from one sample that was sequenced in a study of blood T cell repertoires in COVID-19. Sequenced by immunoSEQ multiplex PCR; TCRdb stores in-frame clones only, minus some. The repertoire consists of roughly 400,000 clones, with approximately 90% occurring once and the leading ten covering 0.8% to 0.9%. Material: PBMCs or T cells enriched from blood (not recorded which). The receptors here all came from a woman aged 40 to 55 who had been exposed to COVID-19.

This chain uses TRBV19 with TRBJ1-2; D gene ambiguous. The CDR3 loop spans 10 amino acids. Germline loops: CDR1 LNHDA, CDR2 SQIVND (reference sequence). With 6 bases removed from V and 4 bases from J, the gap between germline ends came to 3 bases. CDR3 residues: CASSGYGYTF. CDR3 coding DNA: TGTGCCAGTAGCGGCTATGGCTACACCTTC.

The chain combines TRBV5-6 with TRBJ2-3, with a tentative D call TRBD1 (6 bases). Germline V gene data show CDR1 as SGHDT and CDR2 as YYEEEE. V lost 4 bases and J 5 bases, leaving 11 bases between the germline ends. The CDR3 sequence is 13 residues long. The CDR3 DNA reads TGTGCCAGCAGCCCGCAGGGGTTAGATACGCAGTATTTT. It translates to CASSPQGLDTQYF.

J is TRBJ2-5 and V is TRBV7-2, with D hard to call. Looked up from germline, CDR1 is SGHTA and CDR2 is FQGNSA. The ends were cut back, 3 bases at V and 5 bases at J, with 16 bases in the middle. The length of the CDR3 is 15 residues. CDR3 loop: CASSFGFGPEETQYF. CDR3 DNA: TGTGCCAGCAGCTTTGGGTTTGGGCCTGAGGAGACCCAGTACTTC.

The J gene is TRBJ1-1, the V gene TRBV21-1; TRBD1 reflects the table's D call only, with no check against the DNA. TRBV21-1 is shown as a pseudogene. CDR3 size: 14 residues. CDR3 DNA sequence: TGTGCCAGCAGCAAAGGGGCTTATAACACTGAAGCTTTCTTT. It yields the protein CASSKGAYNTEAFF.

The chain employs TRBV30 and TRBJ1-2; the match to TRBD1 covers 10 bases. This CDR3 contains 15 residues. Trimming took 1 base from V and 5 from J; bases not matched to a gene: 7. Per the germline V gene, CDR1 is GTSNPN and CDR2 is SVGIG (reference sequence). As DNA, the CDR3 is TGTGCCTGGAGTGCCCGGGACAGGGGTTCATATGGCTACACCTTC. As protein: CAWSARDRGSYGYTF.

This chain uses TRBV6-2 or TRBV6-3 with TRBJ1-2; tentatively, D is TRBD1 (6 bases). V lost 3 bases and J 8 bases, leaving 16 bases between the germline ends. This CDR3 is 14 amino acids long. The germline V gene encodes CDR1 MNHEY and CDR2 SVGEGT. The CDR3 is CASSYWGGPRGYTF. The CDR3 bases are TGTGCCAGCAGTTATTGGGGGGGCCCCCGGGGCTACACCTTC.

This chain connects TRBV12-3 or TRBV12-4 to TRBJ2-7; 9 bases are a match to TRBD2. The junction had 4 bases not matched to a gene; V was cut back by 5 bases and J by 5 bases. The length of the CDR3 is 13 residues. CDR3 DNA: TGTGCCAGCAGTCCCAGGACTAGCGACGAGCAGTACTTC. Encoded protein: CASSPRTSDEQYF.

The V gene is TRBV7-9, the J gene TRBJ2-2; 13 bases align to TRBD2. The CDR3 has 16 amino acids. The germline gives CDR1 SEHNR, CDR2 FQNEAQ (reference sequence). Trimming took 5 bases from V and 8 from J; bases not matched to a gene: 8. The CDR3 is CASSRGLAGVVGELFF. The CDR3 nucleotides read TGTGCCAGCAGCCGCGGACTAGCGGGAGTGGTTGGGGAGCTGTTTTTT. The variable domain in full, with the rest retrieved from reference TRBV7-9 and TRBJ2-2, is DTGVSQNPRHKITKRGQNVTFRCDPISEHNRLYWYRQTLGQGPEFLTYFQNEAQLEKSRLLSDRFSAERPKGSFSTLEIQRTEQGDSAMYLCASSRGLAGVVGELFFGEGSRLTVL.

The chain couples TRBV5-1 to TRBJ2-7; D gene uncertain. CDR1 and CDR2 from the germline V gene are SGHRS and YFSETQ. The V gene lost 1 base and the J gene lost 0 bases, with 8 bases spanning the gap. CDR3 size: 14 residues. CDR3 sequence reads: CASSLLHYSYEQYF. The CDR3 DNA reads TGCGCCAGCAGCTTGTTACATTACTCCTACGAGCAGTACTTC.

This clone was recorded only once. Other DNA sequences in this specimen translate into the identical CDR3. The chain carries TRBV5-4 and TRBJ1-2; D may be TRBD1 (5 bases). V was pared by 3 bases and J by 1 base, with 10 bases between. Germline loops: CDR1 SGHNT, CDR2 YYREEE (reference sequence). The CDR3 has 14 residues. The CDR3 sequence is CASSSPQVNYGYTF. The CDR3, as DNA: TGTGCCAGCAGCTCCCCACAGGTTAACTATGGCTACACCTTC.

This chain uses TRBV5-1 with TRBJ1-4; D might be TRBD1 (6 bases). V lost 4 bases, J lost 4 bases, and 11 bases lay in between. The CDR3 contains 14 residues. The germline gives CDR1 SGHRS, CDR2 YFSETQ. In nucleotides, the CDR3 is TGCGCCAGCAGCAGGGACACCGGTAATGAAAAACTGTTTTTT. Amino acids: CASSRDTGNEKLFF.

The chain joins TRBV15 to TRBJ1-1, with D perhaps TRBD1 (6 bases). V was pared by 0 bases and J by 6 bases, with 11 bases between. Looked up from germline, CDR1 is LNHNV and CDR2 is YYDKDF (reference sequence). The CDR3 has 14 amino acids. CDR3: CATSRDPGGAEAFF. The CDR3 DNA is TGTGCCACCAGCAGAGATCCTGGGGGCGCTGAAGCTTTCTTT.

This clone came up once. The rearrangement links TRBV7-2 to TRBJ2-5, with 7 bases fitting TRBD1. The CDR3 is 18 residues long. Trimming at V came to 1 base and at J to 2 bases, leaving 13 bases not matched to a gene. Germline V lookup: CDR1 SGHTA, CDR2 FQGNSA. The CDR3 DNA is TGTGCCAGCAGCTTAGGAGGCTTAGGGGGCCTTTTTCAAGAGACCCAGTACTTC. Amino acid sequence: CASSLGGLGGLFQETQYF.

Here the CDR3 DNA reads TGTGCCAGCTCACCGGGGACAAGGGGGCTGAACACTGAAGCTTTCTTT. It encodes CASSPGTRGLNTEAFF. The genes are TRBV18 and TRBJ1-1; 7 nucleotides line up with TRBD1. Germline values: CDR1 KGHSH, CDR2 LQKENI. The CDR3 extends over 16 amino acids. V was pared by 3 bases and J by 0 bases, with 7 bases of the junction left unmatched. The full variable domain, in which reference TRBV18 and TRBJ1-1 provide the parts outside the CDR3, is NAGVMQNPRHLVRRRGQEARLRCSPMKGHSHVYWYRQLPEEGLKFMVYLQKENIIDESGMPKERFSAEFPKEGPSILRIQQVVRGDSAAYFCASSPGTRGLNTEAFFGQGTRLTVV.

This clone appeared once. This chain uses TRBV29-1 with TRBJ1-1; no clear D gene. CDR1 and CDR2 from the germline V gene are SQVTM and ANQGSEA. CDR3 size: 12 residues. The germline V and J ends were trimmed by 2 bases and 8 bases, with 12 bases remaining between them. CDR3 region: CSVERTVEEAFF. The CDR3, as DNA: TGCAGCGTTGAACGGACTGTAGAAGAAGCTTTCTTT.

The gene calls are TRBV15 and TRBJ1-6; D possibly corresponds to TRBD1 (6 bases). Trimming left V 0 bases short and J 6 bases short, with 12 bases between. In germline, CDR1 is LNHNV, CDR2 YYDKDF (reference sequence). The CDR3 runs to 16 residues. CDR3 sequence reads: CATSRDAGTLNSPLHF. The CDR3 DNA reads as TGTGCCACCAGCAGAGATGCCGGGACACTTAATTCACCCCTCCACTTT.

The chain carries TRBV10-2 and TRBJ2-7, with 7 bases fitting TRBD1. The CDR3 totals 12 residues. From germline, CDR1 is WSHSY and CDR2 SAAADI. Trimming cost V 10 bases and J 2 bases; bases outside gene matches: 5. The CDR3 reads CATQGDPYEQYF. The CDR3, as DNA: TGCGCCACCCAGGGGGACCCCTACGAGCAGTACTTC.

The V and J genes are TRBV29-1 and TRBJ2-2, with D possibly matching TRBD2 (5 bases). From germline, CDR1 is SQVTM and CDR2 ANQGSEA. Trimming cost V 3 bases and J 6 bases, with 14 bases left between them. This CDR3 is built from 14 residues. The CDR3 here is CSVEVLGVAGELFF. CDR3 DNA: TGCAGCGTTGAGGTCCTGGGAGTAGCCGGGGAGCTGTTTTTT.

The chain has TRBV2 and TRBJ1-1; TRBD1 aligns across 7 bases. The CDR3 has 16 residues. Per germline, CDR1 SNHLY and CDR2 FYNNEI. The junction had 6 bases not matched to a gene; V was cut back by 2 bases and J by 0 bases. CDR3 protein: CASSERRTGLNTEAFF. Written as DNA, the CDR3 is TGTGCCAGCAGTGAAAGACGGACAGGACTGAACACTGAAGCTTTCTTT.

This chain connects TRBV19 to TRBJ2-1, with D possibly matching TRBD1 (6 bases). Germline CDR1 is LNHDA and CDR2 is SQIVND (reference sequence). CDR3 length: 12 residues. V was shortened by 8 bases and J by 6 bases, with 11 bases between the two germline ends. The CDR3 bases are TGTGCCAGTGACTCAGGGGTCAATGAGCAGTTCTTC. Translation: CASDSGVNEQFF.

The genes are TRBV9 and TRBJ1-2, with TRBD1 identical over 10 bases. From germline, CDR1 is SGDLS and CDR2 YYNGEE. J was trimmed by 3 bases and V by 2 bases; bases with no gene match: 7. The CDR3 has 16 amino acids. This CDR3 reads CASSVDGTGVDYGYTF. Here the CDR3 DNA reads TGTGCCAGCAGCGTCGATGGGACAGGGGTCGACTATGGCTACACCTTC.

The J gene is TRBJ2-1, the V gene TRBV6-2 or TRBV6-3; 15 positions match TRBD2. J lost 3 bases, V lost 0 bases, and 9 bases had no gene match. Germline V gene sequence: CDR1 MNHEY, CDR2 SVGEGT. CDR3 length equals 20 residues. The CDR3 here is CASSYSIWTSGGGDYNEQFF. For the CDR3, the DNA is TGTGCCAGCAGTTACTCGATCTGGACTAGCGGGGGGGGAGACTACAATGAGCAGTTCTTC.

The gene calls are TRBV7-2 and TRBJ1-6; 7 positions match TRBD1. Trimming took 5 bases from V and 9 from J; bases not matched to a gene: 10. This CDR3 comprises 15 residues. Germline CDR1 SGHTA, CDR2 FQGNSA. The CDR3 bases are TGTGCCAGCAGCCCCCGACAGGGTGTTGGTTCACCCCTCCACTTT. Amino acids: CASSPRQGVGSPLHF.

The genes are TRBV30 and TRBJ2-2, with TRBD2 matching 14 bases. CDR1 and CDR2 (germline): GTSNPN, SVGIG (reference sequence). This CDR3 has 14 amino acids. The V segment lost 5 bases and the J segment 5 bases; nucleotides outside the gene matches: 1. DNA for the CDR3: TGTGCCTGGCGGACTAGCGGGAGGACCGGGGAGCTGTTTTTT. It is translated as CAWRTSGRTGELFF.

This clone was seen only once. This rearrangement joins TRBV5-4 to TRBJ2-2; a weak D match, TRBD1 (5 bases). Germline CDR1 and CDR2: SGHNT and YYREEE (reference sequence). Deletions cut 2 bases from V and 3 bases from J, with 14 bases between. The CDR3 covers 16 residues. CDR3 protein: CASSLQARSDTGELFF. The CDR3 bases are TGTGCCAGCAGCTTACAGGCCAGGTCAGACACCGGGGAGCTGTTTTTT.

The V gene is TRBV19, the J gene TRBJ2-3; 9 bases are shared with TRBD2. Germline values: CDR1 LNHDA, CDR2 SQIVND (reference sequence). J lost 5 bases, V lost 2 bases, and 8 bases had no gene match. This CDR3 has 16 residues. The CDR3 loop is CASSILAGSLGDTQYF. In nucleotides, the CDR3 is TGTGCCAGTAGTATACTAGCGGGAAGTCTTGGAGATACGCAGTATTTT.

The chain recombines TRBV12-5 with TRBJ2-1; 7 bases agree with TRBD2. V lost 0 bases, J lost 5 bases, and 10 bases stayed unmatched. The CDR3 extends over 17 amino acids. Germline lookup yields CDR1 LGHNT and CDR2 FRNRAP. This CDR3 is CASGLVLGREFNNEQFF. The CDR3 DNA reads as TGTGCTAGTGGTTTGGTACTGGGGCGGGAGTTCAACAATGAGCAGTTCTTC.